Listed here are 8 T cell receptor beta chains from one sample, sequenced in a study of post-analysis software for immune sequencing data. Tagging with unique molecular identifiers was a feature of the TCR beta cDNA libraries. From the PCR reads, TCRdb called clonotypes with MiXCR, one entry per CDR3 protein. The table shows some 370,000 distinct CDR3 sequences, with roughly 30% occurring only once. Study observations and caveats: TRBV segments more frequent in patients than in controls numbered about 5 and included TRBV5-6, TRBV5-1 and TRBV20-1.

Antigens of these TCRs are unknown. Sample: blood. The receptors come from a girl between 5 and 17 years old with multiple sclerosis.

Regarding this clonotype: Its ends do not fully match the called genes, so a read error is possible. The J gene is TRBJ2-3, the V gene TRBV10-3; a possible D gene is TRBD2 (7 bases). This CDR3 region has 13 residues. Germline CDR1 and CDR2: ENHRY and SYGVKD. CDR3 sequence reads: CAIGEGGGDTQYF. For the CDR3, the DNA is TGTGCCATCGGTGAGGGGGGGGGAGATACGCAGTATTTT.

This clonotype was counted between two and nine times. V and J are TRBV28 and TRBJ1-5, with 12 bases fitting TRBD1. Trimming cost V 4 bases and J 7 bases; bases outside gene matches: 8. CDR3 length: 16 residues. The germline V gene has CDR1 MDHEN and CDR2 SYDVKM. The DNA of the CDR3 is TGTGCCAGCAGTTCCGGGACAGGGGGCGCAGACCAGCCCCAGCATTTT. Its translation is CASSSGTGGADQPQHF.

In this sample, this clonotype turned up a few times. This rearrangement joins TRBV12-3 or TRBV12-4 to TRBJ2-5, with a weak D call TRBD2 (5 bases). The V and J ends lost 2 bases and 7 bases respectively, with 11 bases between them. CDR3 length: 13 residues. CDR3 nucleotide sequence: TGTGCCAGCAGTTTAAGAGGGATACGGACCCAGTACTTC. Translated: CASSLRGIRTQYF.

The CDR3 DNA reads as TGTGCCAGCAGCCCGAAGGCGGTGTTAGATACGCAGTATTTT. It yields the protein CASSPKAVLDTQYF. V and J are TRBV6-1 and TRBJ2-3; no clear D. Germline V CDR1 and CDR2: MNHNS, SASEGT. V was trimmed by 6 bases and J by 5 bases, leaving 15 bases between them. The CDR3 covers 14 residues.

The V gene is TRBV28, the J gene TRBJ2-4; possibly TRBD1 for D (6 bases). V was pared by 2 bases and J by 3 bases, with 14 bases between. Germline V gene sequence: CDR1 MDHEN, CDR2 SYDVKM. The CDR3 length is 16 residues. CDR3 residues: CASSLATGISKNIQYF. The CDR3 bases are TGTGCCAGCAGTTTAGCTACAGGGATAAGCAAAAACATTCAGTACTTC. Full variable domain (rest looked up from reference TRBV28 and TRBJ2-4): DVKVTQSSRYLVKRTGEKVFLECVQDMDHENMFWYRQDPGLGLRLIYFSYDVKMKEKGDIPEGYSVSREKKERFSLILESASTNQTSMYLCASSLATGISKNIQYFGAGTRLSVL.

The CDR3 is CASSKELAGGLGQETQYF. Here the CDR3 DNA reads TGTGCCAGCAGCAAAGAACTAGCGGGGGGGCTAGGCCAAGAGACCCAGTACTTC. The gene calls are TRBV21-1 and TRBJ2-5; the D call in the table, TRBD2, was not verified against the DNA. TRBV21-1 is classified as a pseudogene. The CDR3 consists of 18 residues.

About this clonotype itself: A junction end diverges from the germline sequence, so it may reflect a read error. This chain joins TRBV4-1 and TRBJ2-1; 13 bases match TRBD2. The CDR3 spans 18 residues. Germline loops: CDR1 MGHRA, CDR2 YSYEKL. CDR3 residues: CVSSPRTSGGHSYNEQFF. For the CDR3, the DNA is TGCGTCAGCAGCCCTAGGACTAGCGGGGGCCACTCCTACAATGAGCAGTTCTTC.

The chain joins TRBV7-2 to TRBJ2-7; the match to TRBD1 covers 7 bases. The CDR3 is 15 residues long. The J segment lost 0 bases and the V segment lost 5 bases, leaving 7 bases of the junction unmatched. The germline CDR1 and CDR2 sequences are SGHTA and FQGNSA. In DNA, the CDR3 is TGTGCCAGCAGCGATGCAGGGGGATACTCCTACGAGCAGTACTTC. Its translation: CASSDAGGYSYEQYF.